The 23 T cell receptor beta chains in this list originate from one sample, sequenced in a study of blood T cell repertoires in COVID-19. Here immunoSEQ multiplex PCR was the method, and the copy in TCRdb shows in-frame clones only, minus some. The table shows tens of thousands of clones, with about nine tenths occurring only once. Specimen: peripheral blood. These receptors were collected from a human donor in a cohort sampled during active COVID-19.

The chain carries TRBV19 and TRBJ1-4; 8 bases match TRBD1. Trimming took 5 bases from V and 0 from J; bases not matched to a gene: 5. The length of the CDR3 is 16 residues. The V gene's germline CDR1 is LNHDA and CDR2 SQIVND (reference sequence). CDR3 DNA: TGTGCCAGTAGTGGACAGGGATTTGCAACTAATGAAAAACTGTTTTTT. Encoded protein: CASSGQGFATNEKLFF.

V and J are TRBV19 and TRBJ1-5; weak D call: TRBD1 (5 bases). V was clipped by 3 bases and J by 6 bases, with 9 bases between them. CDR1 is LNHDA and CDR2 is SQIVND in the germline V gene (reference sequence). This CDR3 is built from 13 residues. The CDR3 DNA reads as TGTGCCAGTAGTATTCGGGGGAGTCAGCCCCAGCATTTT. Protein sequence: CASSIRGSQPQHF.

This chain uses TRBV19 with TRBJ2-2; 7 bases map to TRBD1. The CDR3 extends over 15 amino acids. The V segment lost 6 bases and the J segment 7 bases; nucleotides outside the gene matches: 11. Germline lookup yields CDR1 LNHDA and CDR2 SQIVND (reference sequence). The CDR3 DNA sequence: TGTGCCAGTAGGAGGGGGCTACGCCCCCTCGGGGAGCTGTTTTTT. Translated, it gives CASRRGLRPLGELFF.

V usage is TRBV5-6 and J usage is TRBJ1-1; tentatively, D is TRBD1 (5 bases). This CDR3 comprises 12 residues. The V end was cut by 3 bases, the J end by 11 bases, with 14 bases between. Germline CDR1 and CDR2: SGHDT and YYEEEE. In DNA form, the CDR3 reads TGTGCCAGCAGCTCTCACAGGAGCGAGGCTTTCTTT. As protein: CASSSHRSEAFF.

This rearrangement joins TRBV4-1 to TRBJ2-3; the D gene is possibly TRBD1 (6 bases). CDR1 is MGHRA, CDR2 YSYEKL, per germline. The V gene lost 5 bases and the J gene lost 4 bases, with 28 bases spanning the gap. The CDR3 covers 19 residues. CDR3 residues: CASSRAGTRQAYAADTQYF. The CDR3 DNA reads as TGCGCCAGCAGCAGAGCCGGGACACGCCAGGCCTATGCGGCAGATACGCAGTATTTT.

V usage is TRBV18 and J usage is TRBJ2-6, with 7 bases identical to TRBD1. The CDR3 is 17 residues long. V trimming: 3 bases; J trimming: 1 base; junction bases outside the gene matches: 6. Germline CDR1 reads KGHSH; CDR2 reads LQKENI. The CDR3 loop reads CASSPGIRGSGANVLTF. The CDR3 coding sequence is TGTGCCAGCTCACCTGGTATCAGGGGGTCTGGGGCCAACGTCCTGACTTTC.

V usage is TRBV10-3 and J usage is TRBJ2-2; possibly TRBD2 for D (6 bases). Germline-derived CDR1 and CDR2 are ENHRY and SYGVKD. The V end lost 5 bases, the J end lost 0 bases, and 19 bases lay between the germline ends. CDR3 length: 18 residues. CDR3: CAISRTEGPSANTGELFF. The CDR3 coding sequence is TGTGCCATCAGTAGGACGGAGGGACCCAGCGCGAACACCGGGGAGCTGTTTTTT.

V is TRBV5-1 and J is TRBJ2-3, with a weak D call TRBD2 (5 bases). From germline, CDR1 is SGHRS and CDR2 YFSETQ. Trimming left V 4 bases short and J 3 bases short, with 18 bases between. This CDR3 has 16 amino acids. The CDR3 here is CASSTEGYGGTDTQYF. Written as DNA, the CDR3 is TGCGCCAGCAGCACCGAAGGGTACGGAGGTACAGATACGCAGTATTTT.

This clone has just one count. The sample holds other DNA sequences that translate to the same CDR3. This sequence joins TRBV11-2 and TRBJ2-7; 11 bases are a match to TRBD2. Germline trimming cut 5 bases from V and 3 bases from J; bases unmatched to any gene: 3. This CDR3 is built from 14 residues. The germline V gene has CDR1 SGHAT and CDR2 FQNNGV. CDR3 coding DNA: TGTGCCAGCAGCCCTACTAGCGGGAGCTACGAGCAGTACTTC. It specifies CASSPTSGSYEQYF.

The CDR3 here is CASSLVGPSYEQYF. Written as DNA, the CDR3 is TGTGCCAGCAGCTTAGTGGGGCCGTCCTACGAGCAGTACTTC. This chain joins TRBV7-8 and TRBJ2-7; perhaps TRBD1 as D (5 bases). CDR3 size: 14 residues. Germline loops: CDR1 SGHVS, CDR2 FQNEAQ. Trimming took 1 base from V and 1 from J, leaving 8 bases between them. The entire variable domain, with the rest obtained from reference TRBV7-8 and TRBJ2-7, is as follows: GAGVSQSPRYKVAKRGQDVALRCDPISGHVSLFWYQQALGQGPEFLTYFQNEAQLDKSGLPSDRFFAERPEGSVSTLKIQRTQQEDSAVYLCASSLVGPSYEQYFGPGTRLTVT.

This sequence joins TRBV5-1 and TRBJ2-3; TRBD2 agrees at 10 bases. This CDR3 spans 16 amino acids. Germline values: CDR1 SGHRS, CDR2 YFSETQ. After removal of 4 bases from V and 0 bases from J, the junction contained 5 bases not matched to a gene. CDR3 region: CASSPTSGVSTDTQYF. As DNA, the CDR3 is TGCGCCAGCAGCCCCACTAGCGGGGTCAGCACAGATACGCAGTATTTT.

V and J are TRBV5-8 and TRBJ2-7, with 14 nucleotides matching TRBD2. Germline trimming cut 4 bases from V and 2 bases from J; bases unmatched to any gene: 11. The CDR3 sequence is 18 residues long. Germline CDR1 is SGHTS and CDR2 is YDEGEE. The CDR3 sequence: CASSLGTSGGGFAYEQYF. The CDR3 region has the DNA TGTGCCAGCAGCCTTGGGACTAGCGGGGGAGGGTTCGCCTACGAGCAGTACTTC.

The chain combines TRBV7-2 with TRBJ2-3, with 11 bases matching TRBD1. The CDR3 totals 14 residues. Losses at the gene ends were 3 bases for V and 6 bases for J; bases not matched to a gene: 2. The germline gives CDR1 SGHTA, CDR2 FQGNSA. CDR3 region: CASSLDRGHDTQYF. The DNA for the CDR3 is TGTGCCAGCAGCTTGGACAGGGGGCATGATACGCAGTATTTT. The whole variable domain, filled in from reference TRBV7-2 and TRBJ2-3, reads GAGVSQSPSNKVTEKGKDVELRCDPISGHTALYWYRQSLGQGLEFLIYFQGNSAPDKSGLPSDRFSAERTGGSVSTLTIQRTQQEDSAVYLCASSLDRGHDTQYFGPGTRLTVL.

The V gene is TRBV5-1, the J gene TRBJ1-5, with D hard to call. CDR3 length: 16 residues. The V and J ends lost 0 bases and 1 base respectively, with 11 bases between them. Germline CDR1 and CDR2: SGHRS and YFSETQ. CDR3 in amino acids: CASSLGSGNSNQPQHF. In nucleotides, the CDR3 is TGCGCCAGCAGCTTGGGGTCGGGTAACAGCAATCAGCCCCAGCATTTT.

The chain links TRBV6-5 to TRBJ2-7; 7 bases fit TRBD1. This CDR3 is built from 13 residues. V shed 8 bases and J 7 bases; nucleotides not matched to a gene: 11. Germline-derived CDR1 and CDR2 are MNHEY and SVGAGI. The CDR3 loop reads CASGGQTTQEQYF. The CDR3 coding sequence is TGTGCCAGCGGGGGACAGACCACCCAGGAGCAGTACTTC.

A note on this clone: At one boundary the junction diverges from the germline segment, which might be a read error. The chain carries TRBV6-6 and TRBJ1-2; 7 nucleotides align to TRBD1. Germline lookup yields CDR1 MNHNY and CDR2 SVGAGI (reference sequence). There are 11 residues in the CDR3. CDR3 sequence: CASSYERGREF. The CDR3 DNA is TGTGCCAGCAGTTACGAGAGGGGGCGAGAATTC.

The DNA for the CDR3 is TGCAGCGTTGTTGGGTTTTCGGGACAGGGGGCCTCCTACGAGCAGTACTTC. Amino acids: CSVVGFSGQGASYEQYF. V and J are TRBV29-1 and TRBJ2-7; 12 nucleotides line up with TRBD1. Germline lookup yields CDR1 SQVTM and CDR2 ANQGSEA. The CDR3 runs to 17 residues. The trim removed 4 bases at V and 0 bases at J, leaving 10 bases unmatched.

This chain connects TRBV7-3 to TRBJ2-7, with 8 nucleotides matching TRBD2. Germline-derived CDR1 and CDR2 are SGHTA and FQGTGA. The V segment lost 2 bases and the J segment 0 bases; nucleotides outside the gene matches: 6. This CDR3 region has 16 residues. The chain's CDR3 is CASSLYPSGSSYEQYF. The CDR3, as DNA: TGTGCCAGCAGCTTATACCCCAGCGGGAGCTCCTACGAGCAGTACTTC.

The rearrangement uses TRBV20-1 and TRBJ2-3; the D is unclear. Germline V gene lookup returns CDR1 DFQATT and CDR2 SNEGSKA (reference sequence). The CDR3 is made up of 14 amino acids. The V end was cut by 3 bases, the J end by 0 bases, with 10 bases between. The chain's CDR3 is CSASSTTSTDTQYF. The DNA for the CDR3 is TGCAGTGCTAGTTCAACTACTAGCACAGATACGCAGTATTTT.

The rearrangement links TRBV24-1 to TRBJ2-1; 9 bases match TRBD1. Looked up from germline, CDR1 is KGHDR and CDR2 is SFDVKD. This CDR3 is 15 amino acids long. V lost 3 bases, J lost 6 bases, and 5 bases stayed unmatched. The CDR3 loop reads CATSDIGTGINEQFF. CDR3 coding DNA: TGTGCCACCAGTGATATAGGGACAGGGATCAATGAGCAGTTCTTC.

This chain connects TRBV7-2 to TRBJ1-6; a weak D match, TRBD1 (5 bases). The CDR3 is made up of 15 amino acids. Germline CDR1 is SGHTA and CDR2 is FQGNSA. Between the trimmed V and J ends, which lost 6 bases and 3 bases, there was a span of 12 bases. The CDR3 nucleotides read TGTGCCAGCAGGATAACAGGTCTCTATAATTCACCCCTCCACTTT. Translating it yields CASRITGLYNSPLHF.

The V gene is TRBV18, the J gene TRBJ2-1, with a possible D match to TRBD2 (7 bases). The CDR3 length is 16 residues. V lost 2 bases and J lost 8, with 19 bases in between. Germline CDR1 reads KGHSH; CDR2 reads LQKENI. CDR3 in amino acids: CASSPMRGGSSDEQFF. Written as DNA, the CDR3 is TGTGCCAGCTCACCAATGAGGGGGGGCAGTTCCGATGAGCAGTTCTTC.

The chain links TRBV19 to TRBJ2-1, with a tentative D call TRBD1 (5 bases). The ends were cut back, 0 bases at V and 6 bases at J, with 9 bases in the middle. Germline V gene data show CDR1 as LNHDA and CDR2 as SQIVND (reference sequence). This CDR3 comprises 14 residues. Here the CDR3 reads CASSIERQFNEQFF. The CDR3 nucleotides are TGTGCCAGTAGTATAGAGAGACAGTTCAATGAGCAGTTCTTC. Filled out from reference TRBV19 and TRBJ2-1, the complete variable domain reads DGGITQSPKYLFRKEGQNVTLSCEQNLNHDAMYWYRQDPGQGLRLIYYSQIVNDFQKGDIAEGYSVSREKKESFPLTVTSAQKNPTAFYLCASSIERQFNEQFFGPGTRLTVL.